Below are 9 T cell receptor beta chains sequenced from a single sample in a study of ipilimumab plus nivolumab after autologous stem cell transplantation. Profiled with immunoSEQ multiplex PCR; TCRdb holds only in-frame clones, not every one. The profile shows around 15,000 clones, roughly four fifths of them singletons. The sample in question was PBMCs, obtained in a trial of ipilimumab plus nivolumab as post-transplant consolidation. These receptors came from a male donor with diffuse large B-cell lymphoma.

In nucleotides, the CDR3 is TGTGCCAGCAGCTTGGGAGGGGTGGGCTCCTACGAGCAGTACTTC. Translating it yields CASSLGGVGSYEQYF. The chain uses TRBV5-4 and TRBJ2-7; D assignment may be TRBD1 or TRBD2 (5 bases each). This CDR3 has 15 amino acids. CDR1 and CDR2 (germline): SGHNT, YYREEE (reference sequence). Trimming stripped 0 bases from V and 0 bases from J, with 10 bases between.

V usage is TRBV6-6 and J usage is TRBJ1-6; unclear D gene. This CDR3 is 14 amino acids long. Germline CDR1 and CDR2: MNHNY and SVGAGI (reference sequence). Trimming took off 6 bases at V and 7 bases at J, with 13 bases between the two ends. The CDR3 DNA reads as TGTGCCAGCAGCGTCCGTGGGTCAAATTCACCCCTCCACTTT. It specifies CASSVRGSNSPLHF.

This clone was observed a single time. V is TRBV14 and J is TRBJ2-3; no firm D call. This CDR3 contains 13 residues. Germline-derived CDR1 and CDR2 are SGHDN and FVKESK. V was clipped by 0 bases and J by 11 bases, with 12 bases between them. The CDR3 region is CASSQEWLGGQYF. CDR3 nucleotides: TGTGCCAGCAGCCAAGAATGGTTAGGTGGGCAGTATTTT.

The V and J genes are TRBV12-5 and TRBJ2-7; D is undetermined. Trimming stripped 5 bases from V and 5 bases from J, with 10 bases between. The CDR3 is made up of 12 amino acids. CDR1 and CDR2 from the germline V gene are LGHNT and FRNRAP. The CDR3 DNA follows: TGTGCTAGTGGTATAGTTCCACACGAGCAGTACTTC. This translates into CASGIVPHEQYF.

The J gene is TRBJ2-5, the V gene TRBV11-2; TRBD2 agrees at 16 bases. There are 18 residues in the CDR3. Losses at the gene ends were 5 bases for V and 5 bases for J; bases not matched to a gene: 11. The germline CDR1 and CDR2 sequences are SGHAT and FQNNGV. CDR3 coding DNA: TGTGCCAGCAGCCCGTTGGGGACTAGCGGGAGGGCCCCTGAGACCCAGTACTTC. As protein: CASSPLGTSGRAPETQYF.

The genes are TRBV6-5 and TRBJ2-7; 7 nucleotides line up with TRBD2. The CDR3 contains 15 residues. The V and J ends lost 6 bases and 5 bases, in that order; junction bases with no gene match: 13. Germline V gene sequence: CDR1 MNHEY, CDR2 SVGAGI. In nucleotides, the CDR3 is TGTGCCAGCAGCCTCGTGGGCGGGGGTAGCGACGAGCAGTACTTC. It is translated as CASSLVGGGSDEQYF.

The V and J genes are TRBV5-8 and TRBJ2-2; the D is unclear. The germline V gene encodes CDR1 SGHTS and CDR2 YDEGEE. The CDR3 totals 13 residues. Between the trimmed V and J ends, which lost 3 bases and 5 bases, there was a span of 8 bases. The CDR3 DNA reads TGTGCCAGCAGCTCAAGACTTACCGGGGAGCTGTTTTTT. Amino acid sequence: CASSSRLTGELFF.

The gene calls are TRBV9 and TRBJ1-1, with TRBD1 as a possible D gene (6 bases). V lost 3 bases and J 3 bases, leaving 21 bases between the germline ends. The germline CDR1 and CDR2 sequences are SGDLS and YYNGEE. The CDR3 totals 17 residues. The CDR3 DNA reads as TGTGCCAGCAGCGCCAAACTAACAGGGAATCGGGACACTGAAGCTTTCTTT. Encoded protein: CASSAKLTGNRDTEAFF.

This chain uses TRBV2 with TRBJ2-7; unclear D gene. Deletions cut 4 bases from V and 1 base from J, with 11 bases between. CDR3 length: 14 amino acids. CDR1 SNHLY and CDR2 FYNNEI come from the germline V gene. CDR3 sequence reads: CASSGIISSYEQYF. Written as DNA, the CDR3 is TGTGCCAGCAGTGGAATCATTAGTTCCTACGAGCAGTACTTC. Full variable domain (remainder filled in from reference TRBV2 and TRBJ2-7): EPEVTQTPSHQVTQMGQEVILRCVPISNHLYFYWYRQILGQKVEFLVSFYNNEISEKSEIFDDQFSVERPDGSNFTLKIRSTKLEDSAMYFCASSGIISSYEQYFGPGTRLTVT.